A single sample gave rise to the 22 T cell receptor beta chains below, sequenced in a study of blood T cell repertoires in COVID-19. TCRdb's table, derived via immunoSEQ multiplex PCR, lists solely in-frame clones and lacks some. The sample consists of over 70,000 clones, roughly 86% of them appearing once. What was sequenced was peripheral blood. The receptor set was obtained from a man aged 60 to 69 with acute or convalescent COVID-19.

The chain carries TRBV29-1 and TRBJ2-7; 10 nucleotides match TRBD2. CDR3 size: 13 residues. V dropped 7 bases and J dropped 2; count of bases not matched to a gene: 5. Per germline, CDR1 SQVTM and CDR2 ANQGSEA. The CDR3 protein is CSGQLAGTYEQYF. In DNA form, the CDR3 reads TGCAGCGGTCAACTAGCGGGGACCTACGAGCAGTACTTC.

The chain links TRBV24-1 to TRBJ2-2; TRBD1 is a possible D gene (6 bases). This CDR3 region has 14 residues. V was cut by 8 bases and J by 5 bases, with 14 bases left in between. Germline values: CDR1 KGHDR, CDR2 SFDVKD. The CDR3 loop is CATKGETSTGELFF. DNA for the CDR3: TGTGCCACCAAGGGGGAAACCTCTACCGGGGAGCTGTTTTTT.

The chain has TRBV27 and TRBJ1-5; D call uncertain. The CDR3 extends over 15 amino acids. Trimming removed 5 bases from V and 3 bases from J, with 14 bases in between. From germline, CDR1 is MNHEY and CDR2 SMNVEV (reference sequence). The chain's CDR3 is CASSIRSGYNQPQHF. The DNA of the CDR3 is TGTGCCAGCAGTATACGATCGGGATACAATCAGCCCCAGCATTTT.

The chain joins TRBV28 to TRBJ2-7; 9 bases map to TRBD1. This CDR3 has 14 residues. The V gene end was trimmed by 10 bases and the J gene end by 3 bases; junction bases not matched to a gene: 10. The germline V gene encodes CDR1 MDHEN and CDR2 SYDVKM. In nucleotides, the CDR3 is TGTGCCATCGAGGCCGGGACAGGGTTCTACGAGCAGTACTTC. It codes for CAIEAGTGFYEQYF.

The chain is built from TRBV18 and TRBJ2-3; 10 nucleotides line up with TRBD2. Germline V gene lookup returns CDR1 KGHSH and CDR2 LQKENI. With V trimmed by 6 bases and J by 1 base, 7 bases remained unmatched. This CDR3 has 16 residues. CDR3 loop: CASSPQLAGRTDTQYF. CDR3 DNA sequence: TGTGCCAGCTCCCCCCAACTAGCGGGACGCACAGATACGCAGTATTTT.

This chain connects TRBV3-1 (or the pseudogene TRBV3-2) to TRBJ1-5, with unresolved D. V was clipped by 4 bases and J by 4 bases, with 11 bases between them. The CDR3 extends over 14 amino acids. Germline V gene sequence: CDR1 LGHDT, CDR2 YNNKEL (reference sequence). The CDR3 spells CASSLSGGNQPQHF. The CDR3 bases are TGTGCCAGCAGCCTCTCGGGAGGTAATCAGCCCCAGCATTTT.

The J gene is TRBJ2-1, the V gene TRBV18; the D gene is possibly TRBD1 (6 bases). This CDR3 is 13 amino acids long. V lost 5 bases and J lost 6, with 11 bases in between. Germline CDR1 reads KGHSH; CDR2 reads LQKENI. Here the CDR3 DNA reads TGTGCCAGCTCATCAGGGGAATTCAATGAGCAGTTCTTC. Its translation: CASSSGEFNEQFF.

The chain employs TRBV7-2 and TRBJ1-5; D is ambiguous. CDR3 length equals 14 residues. Trimming cost V 1 base and J 7 bases, with 11 bases left between them. The germline V gene encodes CDR1 SGHTA and CDR2 FQGNSA. In DNA form, the CDR3 reads TGTGCCAGCAGCTTAGGTCCAGACGGGCAGCCCCAGCATTTT. This translates into CASSLGPDGQPQHF. Full variable domain (rest looked up from reference TRBV7-2 and TRBJ1-5): GAGVSQSPSNKVTEKGKDVELRCDPISGHTALYWYRQSLGQGLEFLIYFQGNSAPDKSGLPSDRFSAERTGGSVSTLTIQRTQQEDSAVYLCASSLGPDGQPQHFGDGTRLSIL.

This clone was seen a few times. The V and J genes are TRBV7-2 and TRBJ2-1, with 11 bases identical to TRBD2. The length of the CDR3 is 15 residues. Germline V CDR1 and CDR2: SGHTA, FQGNSA. V trimming: 5 bases; J trimming: 6 bases; junction bases outside the gene matches: 6. The CDR3 DNA reads as TGTGCCAGCAGCATTAGCGGGGGGGGATCCAATGAGCAGTTCTTC. Its translation is CASSISGGGSNEQFF.

This clone occurred once. The chain joins TRBV6-2 or TRBV6-3 to TRBJ2-3, with 10 positions matching TRBD2. Germline V gene sequence: CDR1 MNHEY, CDR2 SVGEGT. CDR3 size: 15 residues. Germline trimming cut 6 bases from V and 0 bases from J; bases unmatched to any gene: 3. DNA of the CDR3: TGTGCCAGCAGCAAGACTAGCGGGAGCACAGATACGCAGTATTTT. Translating it yields CASSKTSGSTDTQYF.

V is TRBV5-4 and J is TRBJ1-6; D may be TRBD1 (5 bases). The germline V gene encodes CDR1 SGHNT and CDR2 YYREEE (reference sequence). The CDR3 spans 15 residues. The germline V and J ends were trimmed by 6 bases and 10 bases, with 20 bases remaining between them. CDR3 amino acids: CASTEGAGKRSPLHF. In DNA, the CDR3 is TGTGCCAGCACCGAAGGGGCAGGGAAGAGGTCACCCCTCCACTTT. The variable domain in full, with the rest retrieved from reference TRBV5-4 and TRBJ1-6, is ETGVTQSPTHLIKTRGQQVTLRCSSQSGHNTVSWYQQALGQGPQFIFQYYREEENGRGNFPPRFSGLQFPNYSSELNVNALELDDSALYLCASTEGAGKRSPLHFGNGTRLTVT.

The gene calls are TRBV19 and TRBJ2-3, with a tentative D call TRBD2 (5 bases). The CDR3 has 16 amino acids. The germline CDR1 and CDR2 sequences are LNHDA and SQIVND (reference sequence). The ends were cut back, 4 bases at V and 0 bases at J, with 14 bases in the middle. CDR3 coding DNA: TGTGCCAGTAGTAACAAGCGGTTAACTAGCACAGATACGCAGTATTTT. Encoded protein: CASSNKRLTSTDTQYF.

This chain joins TRBV3-1 (or the pseudogene TRBV3-2) and TRBJ1-3, with TRBD1 matching over 7 bases. The germline CDR1 and CDR2 sequences are LGHDT and YNNKEL (reference sequence). CDR3 length: 15 residues. V lost 4 bases to trimming and J lost 4 bases; unmatched junction nucleotides: 7. The CDR3 coding sequence is TGTGCCAGCAGCCCAAACACAGGGGAAGGAAACACCATATATTTT. Its protein product is CASSPNTGEGNTIYF.

V gene TRBV19 combines with J gene TRBJ2-7, with 10 bases lining up with TRBD2. V was clipped by 3 bases and J by 2 bases; unmatched bases: 7. Germline V CDR1 and CDR2: LNHDA, SQIVND (reference sequence). The CDR3 has 16 residues. The CDR3 protein is CASSIAAGGSPYEQYF. CDR3 DNA sequence: TGTGCCAGTAGTATCGCAGCGGGAGGGTCCCCCTACGAGCAGTACTTC.

The J gene is TRBJ2-1, the V gene TRBV7-6, with unresolved D. The CDR3 is 13 amino acids. The V gene's germline CDR1 is SGHVS and CDR2 FNYEAQ. Trimming removed 0 bases at V and 5 bases at J, with 5 bases between. The CDR3 nucleotides are TGTGCCAGCAGCTTAGCTAGAGACAATGAGCAGTTCTTC. Protein sequence: CASSLARDNEQFF. Supplemented by reference TRBV7-6 and TRBJ2-1, the full variable domain reads GAGVSQSPRYKVTKRGQDVALRCDPISGHVSLYWYRQALGQGPEFLTYFNYEAQQDKSGLPNDRFSAERPEGSISTLTIQRTEQRDSAMYRCASSLARDNEQFFGPGTRLTVL.

The chain has TRBV6-5 and TRBJ2-7, with D perhaps TRBD2 (6 bases). This CDR3 is built from 14 residues. CDR1 is MNHEY, CDR2 SVGAGI, per germline. The ends were cut back, 6 bases at V and 0 bases at J, with 12 bases in the middle. CDR3 bases: TGTGCCAGCAGCCCCGGGACTCACTCCTACGAGCAGTACTTC. It codes for CASSPGTHSYEQYF.

Note on this clone: Relative to the germline gene, one junction end is altered; a read error may explain this. The rearrangement joins TRBV15 to TRBJ2-2; TRBD1 is a possible D gene (6 bases). The CDR3 spans 13 residues. The germline V gene has CDR1 LNHNV and CDR2 YYDKDF (reference sequence). The CDR3 DNA reads as TGTGCCACCAGCAGGAGTAGACAGGAGGAGTTGTTTTTT. Protein: CATSRSRQEELFF.

This chain joins TRBV28 and TRBJ1-5; D might be TRBD1 (6 bases). Germline V gene sequence: CDR1 MDHEN, CDR2 SYDVKM. The CDR3 totals 14 residues. With 6 bases removed from V and 8 bases from J, the gap between germline ends came to 17 bases. The CDR3 DNA follows: TGTGCCAGCAGCTCCGCGAGGGGGGGAAAGCCCCAGCATTTT. Its protein is CASSSARGGKPQHF.

V usage is TRBV5-1 and J usage is TRBJ1-5; 9 positions agree with TRBD1. Per germline, CDR1 SGHRS and CDR2 YFSETQ. V lost 0 bases and J lost 4; bases outside the gene matches: 2. The CDR3 contains 15 residues. CDR3 loop: CASSLAGQGNQPQHF. The CDR3 DNA reads TGCGCCAGCAGCTTGGCGGGACAGGGAAATCAGCCCCAGCATTTT. Variable domain in full (rest from reference TRBV5-1 and TRBJ1-5): KAGVTQTPRYLIKTRGQQVTLSCSPISGHRSVSWYQQTPGQGLQFLFEYFSETQRNKGNFPGRFSGRQFSNSRSEMNVSTLELGDSALYLCASSLAGQGNQPQHFGDGTRLSIL.

The chain couples TRBV27 to TRBJ1-5; tentatively, D is TRBD1 (5 bases). V was pared by 0 bases and J by 4 bases, with 10 bases between. The germline V gene has CDR1 MNHEY and CDR2 SMNVEV (reference sequence). The CDR3 sequence is 15 residues long. The CDR3 loop is CASSLSWGGNQPQHF. In nucleotides, the CDR3 is TGTGCCAGCAGTTTATCGTGGGGCGGTAATCAGCCCCAGCATTTT.

V and J are TRBV6-2 or TRBV6-3 and TRBJ2-7, with 7 bases aligning to TRBD1. V trimming: 4 bases; J trimming: 5 bases; junction bases outside the gene matches: 8. CDR1 MNHEY and CDR2 SVGEGT come from the germline V gene. The CDR3 covers 14 residues. The CDR3 reads CASSFRTGSHEQYF. The CDR3 DNA reads TGTGCCAGCAGTTTCCGGACAGGATCACACGAGCAGTACTTC.

This chain uses TRBV7-2 with TRBJ1-1; tentative D call: TRBD1 (5 bases). The V end was cut by 2 bases, the J end by 2 bases, with 9 bases between. This CDR3 has 14 residues. Germline assignment: CDR1 SGHTA and CDR2 FQGNSA. The CDR3 sequence is CASSLQGTNTEAFF. CDR3 nucleotide sequence: TGTGCCAGCAGCTTACAGGGTACTAACACTGAAGCTTTCTTT.